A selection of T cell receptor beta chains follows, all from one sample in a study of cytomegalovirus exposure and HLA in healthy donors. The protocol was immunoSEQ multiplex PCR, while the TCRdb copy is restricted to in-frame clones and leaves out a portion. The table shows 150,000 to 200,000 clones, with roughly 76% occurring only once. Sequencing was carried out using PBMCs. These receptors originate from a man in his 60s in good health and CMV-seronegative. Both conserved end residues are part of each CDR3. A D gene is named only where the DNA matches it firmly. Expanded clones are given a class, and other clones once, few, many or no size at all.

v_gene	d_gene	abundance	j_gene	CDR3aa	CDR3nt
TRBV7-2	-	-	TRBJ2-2	CASSLGFKSGGGELFF	TGTGCCAGCAGCTTAGGGTTTAAGTCCGGGGGCGGGGAGCTGTTTTTT
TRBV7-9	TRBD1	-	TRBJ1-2	CASSSGTAGMFGYTF	TGTGCCAGCAGCTCGGGGACAGCAGGGATGTTTGGCTACACCTTC
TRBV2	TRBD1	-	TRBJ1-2	CARSRGASGGYTF	TGTGCCAGGTCCAGGGGGGCCTCTGGGGGCTACACCTTC
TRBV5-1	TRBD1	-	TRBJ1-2	CASSLVLGQGYGYTF	TGCGCCAGCAGCTTGGTGTTGGGACAGGGCTATGGCTACACCTTC
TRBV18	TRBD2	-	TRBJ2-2	CASSPPSGRADTGELFF	TGTGCCAGCTCACCACCTTCCGGGAGGGCCGACACCGGGGAGCTGTTTTTT
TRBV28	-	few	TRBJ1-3	CASRGYSGNTIYF	TGTGCCAGCCGGGGGTACTCTGGAAACACCATATATTTT
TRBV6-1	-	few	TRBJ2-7	CASRPRTANSYEQYF	TGTGCCAGCAGACCCCGGACAGCAAACTCCTACGAGCAGTACTTC
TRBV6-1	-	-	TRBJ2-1	CASSEGAGINEQFF	TGTGCCAGCAGTGAAGGGGCAGGGATCAATGAGCAGTTCTTC
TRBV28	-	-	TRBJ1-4	CASSQRTVTNEKLFF	TGTGCCAGCAGTCAAAGGACAGTAACTAATGAAAAACTGTTTTTT
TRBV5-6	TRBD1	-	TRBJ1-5	CASSSGQGIQPQHF	TGTGCCAGCAGCTCGGGACAGGGGATTCAGCCCCAGCATTTT
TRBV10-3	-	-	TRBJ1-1	CAIKFEDTEAFF	TGTGCCATCAAGTTCGAGGACACTGAAGCTTTCTTT
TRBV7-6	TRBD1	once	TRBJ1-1	CASSPGQGIGGTEAFF	TGTGCCAGCAGCCCGGGACAGGGGATCGGAGGCACTGAAGCTTTCTTT
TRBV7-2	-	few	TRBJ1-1	CASSYLLGDTEAFF	TGTGCCAGCAGCTATTTACTCGGTGACACTGAAGCTTTCTTT
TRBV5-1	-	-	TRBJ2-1	CASSPQWSQRPSNEQFF	TGCGCCAGCAGCCCCCAGTGGTCCCAGCGGCCTTCCAATGAGCAGTTCTTC
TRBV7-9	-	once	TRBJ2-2	CGAGSVSGELFF	TGTGGGGCGGGTAGCGTATCCGGGGAGCTGTTTTTT
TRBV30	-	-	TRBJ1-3	CAWSFGLSGNTIYF	TGTGCCTGGAGTTTCGGACTCTCTGGAAACACCATATATTTT
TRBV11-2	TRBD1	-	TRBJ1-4	CASSFLLGQANEKLFF	TGTGCCAGCAGCTTCCTCCTGGGACAGGCTAATGAAAAACTGTTTTTT
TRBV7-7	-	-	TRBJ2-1	CASSCGGEDEQFF	TGTGCCAGCAGCTGCGGAGGCGAGGATGAGCAGTTCTTC
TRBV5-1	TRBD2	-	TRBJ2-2	CASSLDPNGRGGYTGELFF	TGCGCCAGCAGCTTGGACCCCAACGGGCGGGGGGGCTACACCGGGGAGCTGTTTTTT
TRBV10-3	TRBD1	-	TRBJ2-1	CAISGDRAFYNEQFF	TGTGCCATCAGTGGTGACAGGGCTTTCTACAATGAGCAGTTCTTC
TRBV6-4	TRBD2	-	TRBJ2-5	CASSDSLAGEWETQYF	TGTGCCAGCAGTGACTCTCTAGCGGGAGAATGGGAGACCCAGTACTTC
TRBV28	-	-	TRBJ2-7	CASSSTLRTPRDEQYF	TGTGCCAGCAGTTCTACCTTACGAACCCCGCGGGATGAGCAGTACTTC
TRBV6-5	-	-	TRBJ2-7	CASSYGEGPYEQYF	TGTGCCAGCAGTTACGGTGAGGGTCCCTACGAGCAGTACTTC
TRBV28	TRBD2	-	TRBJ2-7	CASRPSGEGLYEQYF	TGTGCCAGCAGGCCGAGTGGGGAGGGACTCTACGAGCAGTACTTC
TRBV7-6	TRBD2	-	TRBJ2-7	CASSLALGTSGGEPSYEQYF	TGTGCCAGCAGCTTAGCGCTCGGGACTAGCGGGGGGGAACCCAGCTACGAGCAGTACTTC
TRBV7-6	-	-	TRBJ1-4	CASSLGAGNEKLFF	TGTGCCAGCAGCTTAGGGGCAGGGAATGAAAAACTGTTTTTT
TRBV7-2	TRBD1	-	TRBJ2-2	CASSLGTGNTGELFF	TGTGCCAGCAGCCTCGGGACAGGGAACACCGGGGAGCTGTTTTTT
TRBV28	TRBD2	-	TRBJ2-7	CASTDSRREPCEQYF	TGTGCCAGCACCGACTCACGGCGGGAGCCTTGCGAGCAGTACTTC
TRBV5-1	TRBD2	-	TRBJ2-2	CASSLEGGANTGELFF	TGCGCCAGCAGCTTGGAGGGAGGGGCGAACACCGGGGAGCTGTTTTTT
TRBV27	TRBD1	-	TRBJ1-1	CASSEGQGKRIDTEAFF	TGTGCCAGCAGTGAGGGACAGGGGAAAAGGATTGACACTGAAGCTTTCTTT
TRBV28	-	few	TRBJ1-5	CASAGAQGGGQPQHF	TGTGCCAGCGCGGGGGCTCAAGGGGGGGGTCAGCCCCAGCATTTT
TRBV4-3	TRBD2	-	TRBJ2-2	CASSQGGLAAVGELFF	TGCGCCAGCAGCCAAGGAGGACTAGCGGCGGTCGGGGAGCTGTTTTTT
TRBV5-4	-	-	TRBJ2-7	CASSLVIADVSYEQYF	TGTGCCAGCAGCTTGGTTATAGCGGATGTCTCCTACGAGCAGTACTTC
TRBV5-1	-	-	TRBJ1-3	CASSLGDSPSSSGNTIYF	TGCGCCAGCAGCTTGGGAGATTCGCCCTCTAGCTCTGGAAACACCATATATTTT
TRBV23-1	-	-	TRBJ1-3	CASSHYVLSGNTIYF	TGCGCCAGCAGTCACTACGTCCTCTCTGGAAACACCATATATTTT
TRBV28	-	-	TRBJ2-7	CASSLGPGLTYEQYF	TGTGCCAGCAGTTTAGGGCCGGGACTTACCTACGAGCAGTACTTC
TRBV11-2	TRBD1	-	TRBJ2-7	CASSLAAQGAYEQYF	TGTGCCAGCAGCTTAGCGGCACAGGGGGCATACGAGCAGTACTTC
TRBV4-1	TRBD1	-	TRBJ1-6	CASSPFPGQGNSPLHF	TGCGCCAGCAGCCCTTTCCCCGGACAGGGAAATTCACCCCTCCACTTT
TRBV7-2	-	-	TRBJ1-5	CASSSQIHSNQPQHF	TGTGCCAGCAGCTCCCAGATCCATAGCAATCAGCCCCAGCATTTT
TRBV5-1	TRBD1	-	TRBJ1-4	CASSLAGRGRANEKLFF	TGCGCCAGCAGCTTGGCCGGCAGGGGGCGCGCTAATGAAAAACTGTTTTTT
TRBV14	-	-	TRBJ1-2	CASSQDNSYGYTF	TGTGCCAGCAGCCAAGACAATAGCTATGGCTACACCTTC
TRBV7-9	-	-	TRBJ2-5	CASSIAGTVETQYF	TGTGCCAGCAGCATAGCGGGGACAGTGGAGACCCAGTACTTC
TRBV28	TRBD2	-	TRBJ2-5	CASSELAGVTQYF	TGTGCCAGCAGTGAGCTAGCGGGAGTGACCCAGTACTTC
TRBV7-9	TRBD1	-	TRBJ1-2	CASSMGQGARNYGYTF	TGTGCCAGCAGCATGGGACAGGGGGCGCGTAACTATGGCTACACCTTC